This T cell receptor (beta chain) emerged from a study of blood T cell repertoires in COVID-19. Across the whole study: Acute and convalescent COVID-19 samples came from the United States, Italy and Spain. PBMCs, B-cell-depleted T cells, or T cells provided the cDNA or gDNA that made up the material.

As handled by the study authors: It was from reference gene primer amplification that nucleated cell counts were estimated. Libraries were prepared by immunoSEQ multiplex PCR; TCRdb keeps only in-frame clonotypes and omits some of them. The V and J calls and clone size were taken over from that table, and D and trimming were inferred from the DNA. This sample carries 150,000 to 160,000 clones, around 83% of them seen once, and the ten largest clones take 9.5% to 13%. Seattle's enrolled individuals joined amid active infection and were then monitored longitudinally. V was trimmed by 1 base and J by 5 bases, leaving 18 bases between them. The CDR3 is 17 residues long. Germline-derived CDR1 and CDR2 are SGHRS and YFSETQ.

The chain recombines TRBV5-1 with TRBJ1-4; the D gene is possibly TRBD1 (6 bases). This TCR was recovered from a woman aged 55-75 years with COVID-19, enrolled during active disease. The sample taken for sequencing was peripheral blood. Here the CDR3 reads CASSLKYRTAGNEKLFF. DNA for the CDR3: TGCGCCAGCAGCTTGAAGTACCGGACAGCGGGAAATGAAAAACTGTTTTTT.